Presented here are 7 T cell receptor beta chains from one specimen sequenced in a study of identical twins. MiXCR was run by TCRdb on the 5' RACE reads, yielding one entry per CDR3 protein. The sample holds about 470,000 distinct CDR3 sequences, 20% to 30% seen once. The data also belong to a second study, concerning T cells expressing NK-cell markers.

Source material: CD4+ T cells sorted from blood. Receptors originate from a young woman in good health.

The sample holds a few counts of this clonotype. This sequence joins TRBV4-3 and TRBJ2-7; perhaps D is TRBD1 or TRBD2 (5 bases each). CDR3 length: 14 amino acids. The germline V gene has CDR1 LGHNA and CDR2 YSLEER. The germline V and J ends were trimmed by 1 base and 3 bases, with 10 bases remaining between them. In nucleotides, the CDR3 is TGCGCCAGCAGCCAAGTGGTGGGGGACTACGAGCAGTACTTC. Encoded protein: CASSQVVGDYEQYF.

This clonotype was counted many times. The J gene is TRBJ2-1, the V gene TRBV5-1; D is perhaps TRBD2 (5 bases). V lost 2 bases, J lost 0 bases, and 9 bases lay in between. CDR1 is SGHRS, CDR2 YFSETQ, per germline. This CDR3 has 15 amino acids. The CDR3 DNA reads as TGCGCCAGCAGCTTTGTGGGGAGCTCCTACAATGAGCAGTTCTTC. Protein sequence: CASSFVGSSYNEQFF.

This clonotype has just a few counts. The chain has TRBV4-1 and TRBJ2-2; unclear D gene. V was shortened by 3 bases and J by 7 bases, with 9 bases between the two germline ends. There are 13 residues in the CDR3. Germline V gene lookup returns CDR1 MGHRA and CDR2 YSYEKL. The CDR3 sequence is CASSHRQRGELFF. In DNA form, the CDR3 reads TGCGCCAGCAGCCACCGGCAACGCGGGGAGCTGTTTTTT.

The CDR3 region has the DNA TGTGCCAGCAGCAGGTTTCCGAGCTCCTACAATGAGCAGTTCTTC. Protein: CASSRFPSSYNEQFF. The genes are TRBV5-5 and TRBJ2-1, with D unclear. The ends were cut back, 4 bases at V and 0 bases at J, with 11 bases in the middle. Germline CDR1 reads SGHKS; CDR2 reads YYEKEE (reference sequence). The CDR3 is 15 amino acids.

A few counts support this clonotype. CDR3 in amino acids: CSASLVGQGSYNEQFF. The CDR3 DNA reads as TGCAGTGCTAGCCTCGTGGGGCAAGGGTCCTACAATGAGCAGTTCTTC. V and J are TRBV20-1 and TRBJ2-1; tentatively, D is TRBD1 (5 bases). V was trimmed by 3 bases and J by 1 base, leaving 16 bases between them. The CDR3 is 16 residues long. CDR1 DFQATT and CDR2 SNEGSKA come from the germline V gene (reference sequence).

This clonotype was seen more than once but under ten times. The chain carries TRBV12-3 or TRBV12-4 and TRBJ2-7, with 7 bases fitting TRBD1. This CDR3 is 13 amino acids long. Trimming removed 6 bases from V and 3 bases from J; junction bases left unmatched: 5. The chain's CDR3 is CASSRDSYYEQYF. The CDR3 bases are TGTGCCAGCAGCCGGGACAGTTACTACGAGCAGTACTTC.

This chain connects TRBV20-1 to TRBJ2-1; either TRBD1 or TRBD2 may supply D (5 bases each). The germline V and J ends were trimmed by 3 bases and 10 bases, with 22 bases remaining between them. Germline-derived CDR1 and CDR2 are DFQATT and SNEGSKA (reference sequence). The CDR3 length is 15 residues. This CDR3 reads CSASPGTAKPSEQFF. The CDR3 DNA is TGCAGTGCTAGCCCCGGGACCGCAAAGCCCAGCGAGCAGTTCTTC.